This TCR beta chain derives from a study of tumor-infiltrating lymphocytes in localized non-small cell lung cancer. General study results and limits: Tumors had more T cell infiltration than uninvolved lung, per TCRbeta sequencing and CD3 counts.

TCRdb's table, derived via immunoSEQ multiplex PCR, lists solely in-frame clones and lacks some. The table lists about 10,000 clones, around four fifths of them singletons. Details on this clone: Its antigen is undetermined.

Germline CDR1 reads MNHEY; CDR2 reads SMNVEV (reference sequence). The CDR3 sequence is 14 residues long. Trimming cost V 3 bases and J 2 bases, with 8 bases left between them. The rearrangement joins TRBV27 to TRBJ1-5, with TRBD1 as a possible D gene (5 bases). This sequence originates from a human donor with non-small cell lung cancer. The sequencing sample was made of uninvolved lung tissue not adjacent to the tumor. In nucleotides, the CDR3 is TGTGCCAGCAGTTTTGCCAGGGGCAATCAGCCCCAGCATTTT. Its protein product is CASSFARGNQPQHF.